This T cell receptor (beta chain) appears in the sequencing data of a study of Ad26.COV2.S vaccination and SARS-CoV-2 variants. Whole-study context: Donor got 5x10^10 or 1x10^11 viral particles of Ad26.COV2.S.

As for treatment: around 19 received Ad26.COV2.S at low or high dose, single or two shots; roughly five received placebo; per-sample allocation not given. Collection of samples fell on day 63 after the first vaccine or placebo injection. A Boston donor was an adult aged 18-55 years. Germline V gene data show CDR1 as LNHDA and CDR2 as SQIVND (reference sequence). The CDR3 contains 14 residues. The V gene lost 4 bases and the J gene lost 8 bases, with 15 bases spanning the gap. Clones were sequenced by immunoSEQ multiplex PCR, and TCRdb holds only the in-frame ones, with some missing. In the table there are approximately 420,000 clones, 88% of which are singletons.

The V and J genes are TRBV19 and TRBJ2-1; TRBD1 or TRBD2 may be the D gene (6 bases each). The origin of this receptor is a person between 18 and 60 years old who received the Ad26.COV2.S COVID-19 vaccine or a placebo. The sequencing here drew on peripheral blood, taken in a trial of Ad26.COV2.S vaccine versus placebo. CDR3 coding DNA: TGTGCCAGTAGTACCGGAGGGGGGAGTTATGAGCAGTTCTTC. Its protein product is CASSTGGGSYEQFF.